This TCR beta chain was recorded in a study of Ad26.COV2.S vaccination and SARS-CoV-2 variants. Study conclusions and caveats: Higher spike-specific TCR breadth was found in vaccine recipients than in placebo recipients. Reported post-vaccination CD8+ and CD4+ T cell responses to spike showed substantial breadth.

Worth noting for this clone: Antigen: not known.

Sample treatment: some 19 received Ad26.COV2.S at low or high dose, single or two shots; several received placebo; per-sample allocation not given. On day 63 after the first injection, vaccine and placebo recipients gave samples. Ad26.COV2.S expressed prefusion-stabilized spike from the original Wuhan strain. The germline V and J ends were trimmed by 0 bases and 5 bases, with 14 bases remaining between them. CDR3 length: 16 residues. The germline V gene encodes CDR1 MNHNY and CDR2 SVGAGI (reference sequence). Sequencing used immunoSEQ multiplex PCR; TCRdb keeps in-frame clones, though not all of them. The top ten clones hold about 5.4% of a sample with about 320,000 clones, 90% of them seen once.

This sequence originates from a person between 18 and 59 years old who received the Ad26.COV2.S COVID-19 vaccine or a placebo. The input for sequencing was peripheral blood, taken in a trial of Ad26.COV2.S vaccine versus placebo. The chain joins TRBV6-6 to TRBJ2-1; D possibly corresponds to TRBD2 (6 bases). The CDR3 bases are TGTGCCAGCAGTTACTCAAGGGTAGCGGACCACAATGAGCAGTTCTTC. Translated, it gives CASSYSRVADHNEQFF.